These 13 T cell receptor beta chains were all obtained from the same sample, sequenced in a study of PD-L1 blockade in urothelial cancer. Only in-frame clones appear in the TCRdb table, and some are missing; sequencing was by immunoSEQ multiplex PCR. Of about 24,000 clones listed, around nine tenths are singletons. Sample: PBMCs, taken around atezolizumab (anti-PD-L1) treatment. These receptors were obtained from a man in his forties or fifties with urothelial cancer.

The V call is TRBV10-2, the J call TRBJ2-5; 11 bases line up with TRBD2. Germline V gene data show CDR1 as WSHSY and CDR2 as SAAADI. Losses at the gene ends were 5 bases for V and 6 bases for J; bases not matched to a gene: 5. This CDR3 comprises 14 residues. The CDR3 sequence: CASSSSGGGKTQYF. The DNA for the CDR3 is TGCGCCAGCAGTAGTAGCGGGGGGGGAAAGACCCAGTACTTC.

The V and J genes are TRBV5-4 and TRBJ2-5; perhaps TRBD2 as D (6 bases). The DNA end is more similar to TRBJ2-7, so the J call may be wrong. Germline CDR1 reads SGHNT; CDR2 reads YYREEE (reference sequence). The CDR3 has 14 amino acids. CDR3 protein: CASSRTITPDEQYF. In DNA form, the CDR3 reads TGTGCCAGCAGCCGGACTATAACCCCGGACGAGCAGTACTTC.

The chain joins TRBV28 to TRBJ2-1; 7 bases agree with TRBD1. Germline V gives CDR1 MDHEN, CDR2 SYDVKM. Unmatched junction bases numbered 8, after V lost 5 bases and J lost 4 bases. This CDR3 comprises 15 residues. The DNA for the CDR3 is TGTGCCAGCAGTCCCGACAGGGCTTATTACAATGAGCAGTTCTTC. The encoded protein is CASSPDRAYYNEQFF.

The genes are TRBV6-6 and TRBJ1-2; the D is unclear. The V end lost 1 base, the J end lost 2 bases, and 11 bases lay between the germline ends. The CDR3 loop spans 15 amino acids. The germline V gene has CDR1 MNHNY and CDR2 SVGAGI (reference sequence). The CDR3 DNA reads as TGTGCCAGCAGTTACTTGGCGGGCAGAAACTATGGCTACACCTTC. Its protein product is CASSYLAGRNYGYTF.

The V call is TRBV5-1, the J call TRBJ2-3, with D tentatively TRBD2 (5 bases). Deletions cut 3 bases from V and 2 bases from J, with 10 bases between. There are 14 residues in the CDR3. CDR1 is SGHRS and CDR2 is YFSETQ in the germline V gene. CDR3: CASSSGGFTDTQYF. The CDR3 DNA is TGCGCCAGCAGCTCCGGAGGCTTCACAGATACGCAGTATTTT.

Written as DNA, the CDR3 is TGTGCCAGCAGCTCCCTGACAGGAACTATGAACACTGAAGCTTTCTTT. It translates to CASSSLTGTMNTEAFF. This sequence joins TRBV9 and TRBJ1-1, with D possibly being TRBD1 (6 bases). Germline V gene sequence: CDR1 SGDLS, CDR2 YYNGEE. This CDR3 comprises 16 residues. V was trimmed by 4 bases and J by 0 bases, leaving 16 bases between them. Complete variable domain (other parts from reference TRBV9 and TRBJ1-1): DSGVTQTPKHLITATGQRVTLRCSPRSGDLSVYWYQQSLDQGLQFLIQYYNGEERAKGNILERFSAQQFPDLHSELNLSSLELGDSALYFCASSSLTGTMNTEAFFGQGTRLTVV.

The chain carries TRBV27 and TRBJ2-4, with 7 bases fitting TRBD2. V shed 0 bases and J 7 bases; nucleotides not matched to a gene: 3. Germline V CDR1 and CDR2: MNHEY, SMNVEV (reference sequence). This CDR3 has 14 amino acids. In nucleotides, the CDR3 is TGTGCCAGCAGTTTATCGTGGGAGGGTAACATTCAGTACTTC. Translating gives CASSLSWEGNIQYF.

V and J are TRBV15 and TRBJ2-5, with 14 bases identical to TRBD2. The CDR3 is 15 amino acids. Germline V gene sequence: CDR1 LNHNV, CDR2 YYDKDF (reference sequence). The ends lost 4 bases at V and 5 bases at J; junction bases unmatched: 3. In DNA, the CDR3 is TGTGCCACCAGCAAGGGGACTAGCGGGAGTGAGACCCAGTACTTC. Its translation is CATSKGTSGSETQYF. The full variable domain, in which reference TRBV15 and TRBJ2-5 provide the parts outside the CDR3, is DAMVIQNPRYQVTQFGKPVTLSCSQTLNHNVMYWYQQKSSQAPKLLFHYYDKDFNNEADTPDNFQSRRPNTSFCFLDIRSPGLGDTAMYLCATSKGTSGSETQYFGPGTRLLVL.

The J gene is TRBJ2-1, the V gene TRBV11-2; 7 nucleotides match TRBD2. The V segment lost 5 bases and the J segment 6 bases; nucleotides outside the gene matches: 4. CDR1 SGHAT and CDR2 FQNNGV come from the germline V gene. The CDR3 contains 13 residues. CDR3 sequence (DNA): TGTGCCAGCAGCCAACCGGGGGGCAATGAGCAGTTCTTC. Translating gives CASSQPGGNEQFF.

This chain uses TRBV5-6 with TRBJ2-5; perhaps TRBD1 as D (5 bases). CDR1 SGHDT and CDR2 YYEEEE come from the germline V gene. Between the trimmed V and J ends, which lost 0 bases and 5 bases, there was a span of 11 bases. This CDR3 region has 14 residues. For the CDR3, the DNA is TGTGCCAGCAGCTTGGAGTCAGGGTGGGAGACCCAGTACTTC. It specifies CASSLESGWETQYF.

This chain links TRBV7-9 with TRBJ1-1; the match to TRBD1 covers 10 bases. The length of the CDR3 is 14 residues. Per the germline V gene, CDR1 is SEHNR and CDR2 is FQNEAQ (reference sequence). V dropped 11 bases and J dropped 5; count of bases not matched to a gene: 11. This CDR3 is CAASGQGVGTEAFF. The DNA for the CDR3 is TGTGCCGCTTCCGGACAGGGGGTGGGTACTGAAGCTTTCTTT.

The genes are TRBV11-2 and TRBJ2-7; TRBD2 matches at 7 bases. V trimming: 1 base; J trimming: 5 bases; junction bases outside the gene matches: 11. Germline loops: CDR1 SGHAT, CDR2 FQNNGV. CDR3 length: 16 amino acids. The CDR3 DNA sequence: TGTGCCAGCAGCTTAGTCAGAGCGGGAACCCCGGACGAGCAGTACTTC. Protein: CASSLVRAGTPDEQYF.

This sequence joins TRBV25-1 and TRBJ1-5; 7 positions agree with TRBD1. This CDR3 is 15 amino acids long. V gave up 1 base and J gave up 4 bases; unmatched junction bases: 4. Germline-derived CDR1 and CDR2 are MGHDK and SYGVNS. The CDR3: CASSESGQPNQPQHF. DNA of the CDR3: TGTGCCAGCAGTGAATCGGGACAGCCTAATCAGCCCCAGCATTTT.